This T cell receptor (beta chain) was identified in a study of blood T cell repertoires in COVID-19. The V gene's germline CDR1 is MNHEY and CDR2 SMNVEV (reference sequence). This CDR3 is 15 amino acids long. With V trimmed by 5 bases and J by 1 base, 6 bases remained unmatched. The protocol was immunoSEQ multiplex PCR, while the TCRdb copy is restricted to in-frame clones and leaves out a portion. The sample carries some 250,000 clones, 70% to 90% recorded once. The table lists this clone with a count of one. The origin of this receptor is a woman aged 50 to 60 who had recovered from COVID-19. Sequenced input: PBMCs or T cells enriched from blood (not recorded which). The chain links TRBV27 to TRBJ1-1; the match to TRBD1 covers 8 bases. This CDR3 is CASSDRGLKNTEAFF. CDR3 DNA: TGTGCCAGCAGTGACAGGGGACTCAAGAACACTGAAGCTTTCTTT.